This T cell receptor beta chain was identified in a study of cytomegalovirus exposure and HLA in healthy donors. Points from the study as a whole: TCR beta V- and J-gene trimming, according to a later analysis, was linked to a missense DCLRE1C variant.

Notes on this clone: No antigen is known for it.

This CDR3 spans 12 amino acids. Trimming took 3 bases from V and 3 from J, leaving 7 bases between them. In germline, CDR1 is SGHRS, CDR2 YFSETQ. PCR primers comprised 60 Vbeta and 13 Jbeta primers. The data were produced by immunoSEQ multiplex PCR, yet TCRdb's version contains in-frame clones alone and is incomplete. Of about 30,000 clones listed, around nine tenths were seen once; the top ten hold around 3%. The source material was PBMCs. This sequence joins TRBV5-1 and TRBJ2-7; D is possibly TRBD1 (6 bases). This sequence was found in a boy aged 5-17 years in good health and CMV-seronegative. CDR3 DNA: TGCGCCAGCAGCTCGGGACACTACGAGCAGTACTTC. Translating it yields CASSSGHYEQYF.